This T cell receptor beta chain is from a study of cytomegalovirus exposure and HLA in healthy donors. Looking at the study overall: Unique TCRs from HLA-typed donors, 85 million to 100 million of them, were held in an early data release. General study findings and limits: CMV serostatus was the sole immune exposure information available.

CDR1 and CDR2 from the germline V gene are MDHEN and SYDVKM. The CDR3 consists of 12 residues. The J segment lost 2 bases and the V segment lost 11 bases, leaving 3 bases of the junction unmatched. Primers for the PCR totalled 60 Vbeta and 13 Jbeta. Measured with immunoSEQ multiplex PCR; TCRdb has only the in-frame clones, and not every one. The table lists about 98,000 clones, under 75% of them singletons. Worth noting for this clone: The antigen is not known.

Sequenced input: PBMCs. The receptor comes from a female donor in good health and CMV-seronegative. The genes are TRBV28 and TRBJ1-3; 7 bases agree with TRBD1. CDR3 in DNA: TGTGCCGCACAGGGGACTGGAAACACCATATATTTT. The encoded protein is CAAQGTGNTIYF.